This entry lists 12 T cell receptor beta chains sequenced from one sample in a study of blood T cell repertoires in COVID-19. Generated by immunoSEQ multiplex PCR, the TCRdb table keeps only in-frame clones and is missing some. The sample includes 380,000 or so clones, around 84% of them seen just once. The sequencing input was peripheral blood. The source is a human donor with acute or convalescent COVID-19. The donor label of this sample is uncertain.

The chain uses TRBV11-2 and TRBJ2-2; 13 positions agree with TRBD2. The CDR3 is made up of 17 amino acids. Germline CDR1 SGHAT, CDR2 FQNNGV. Unmatched junction bases numbered 2, after V lost 4 bases and J lost 0 bases. CDR3 residues: CASSSGLAGSNTGELFF. Written as DNA, the CDR3 is TGTGCCAGCAGCTCGGGACTAGCGGGGTCGAACACCGGGGAGCTGTTTTTT.

The rearrangement joins TRBV4-1 to TRBJ2-1, with D perhaps matching TRBD1 (6 bases). Germline V lookup: CDR1 MGHRA, CDR2 YSYEKL. The CDR3 is 13 amino acids. V lost 0 bases to trimming and J lost 13 bases, with 13 bases between them. For the CDR3, the DNA is TGCGCCAGCAGCCAAGAGGCAGGACAGACCCAGTTCTTC. It translates to CASSQEAGQTQFF.

The chain links TRBV29-1 to TRBJ2-7; possibly TRBD1 for D (6 bases). This CDR3 spans 12 amino acids. V lost 3 bases and J 3 bases, leaving 9 bases between the germline ends. Germline CDR1 and CDR2: SQVTM and ANQGSEA. The CDR3 nucleotides are TGCAGCGTTGAGGGGGCCAACTACGAGCAGTACTTC. Amino acid sequence: CSVEGANYEQYF.

The V call is TRBV7-8, the J call TRBJ2-1; 8 bases map to TRBD2. This CDR3 is built from 15 residues. Germline CDR1 is SGHVS and CDR2 is FQNEAQ. The trim removed 2 bases at V and 4 bases at J, leaving 4 bases unmatched. The CDR3 bases are TGTGCCAGCAGCTTAATGGTAGCGGGGTACAATGAGCAGTTCTTC. Protein sequence: CASSLMVAGYNEQFF.

V and J are TRBV5-1 and TRBJ2-7; a weak D match, TRBD1 (6 bases). The length of the CDR3 is 15 residues. Germline V gene sequence: CDR1 SGHRS, CDR2 YFSETQ. Trimming removed 0 bases from V and 0 bases from J, with 10 bases in between. CDR3 in DNA: TGCGCCAGCAGCTTGGTAGGACAGTCCTCCTACGAGCAGTACTTC. Translation gives CASSLVGQSSYEQYF. Full variable domain (outside the CDR3, taken from reference TRBV5-1 and TRBJ2-7): KAGVTQTPRYLIKTRGQQVTLSCSPISGHRSVSWYQQTPGQGLQFLFEYFSETQRNKGNFPGRFSGRQFSNSRSEMNVSTLELGDSALYLCASSLVGQSSYEQYFGPGTRLTVT.

The V gene is TRBV5-1, the J gene TRBJ2-7; 15 nucleotides line up with TRBD2. The V and J ends lost 0 bases and 3 bases, in that order; junction bases with no gene match: 10. This CDR3 comprises 19 residues. CDR1 is SGHRS and CDR2 is YFSETQ in the germline V gene. CDR3 sequence reads: CASSLGGRGLAGGRYEQYF. In DNA form, the CDR3 reads TGCGCCAGCAGCTTGGGGGGGCGGGGACTAGCGGGAGGCCGCTACGAGCAGTACTTC.

The chain combines TRBV19 with TRBJ2-7; TRBD2 matches 8 bases. CDR3 length equals 15 residues. Germline V gives CDR1 LNHDA, CDR2 SQIVND (reference sequence). The V gene end was trimmed by 8 bases and the J gene end by 2 bases; junction bases not matched to a gene: 11. CDR3 coding DNA: TGTGCCAGTTGCCCCCCAAAGCGGGGGACCTACGAGCAGTACTTC. Residues: CASCPPKRGTYEQYF.

The rearrangement links TRBV6-5 to TRBJ1-3, with TRBD1 identical over 9 bases. CDR1 MNHEY and CDR2 SVGAGI come from the germline V gene. The CDR3 contains 14 residues. V trimming: 6 bases; J trimming: 4 bases; junction bases outside the gene matches: 4. CDR3 protein: CASRGQGRGNTIYF. The CDR3 coding sequence is TGTGCCAGCAGGGGACAGGGAAGAGGAAACACCATATATTTT.

The CDR3 loop is CASSSPGLRGTGELFF. In DNA, the CDR3 is TGTGCCAGCAGTTCCCCAGGGTTAAGAGGCACCGGGGAGCTGTTTTTT. The gene calls are TRBV28 and TRBJ2-2; tentative D call: TRBD1 (5 bases). Germline V CDR1 and CDR2: MDHEN, SYDVKM. The CDR3 has 16 amino acids. V was cut by 4 bases and J by 4 bases, with 16 bases left in between.

The gene calls are TRBV30 and TRBJ1-6; possibly TRBD1 for D (5 bases). Trimming took 3 bases from V and 6 from J, leaving 15 bases between them. Germline CDR1 and CDR2: GTSNPN and SVGIG (reference sequence). The CDR3 contains 15 residues. As DNA, the CDR3 is TGTGCCTGGAGCCAGGGTTTTCTTCGTAATTCACCCCTCCACTTT. It specifies CAWSQGFLRNSPLHF.

Details on this clone: One end of the junction varies from germline; a read error may be responsible. The rearrangement uses TRBV29-1 and TRBJ2-7; the D gene is possibly TRBD1 (6 bases). CDR3 length: 13 amino acids. In germline, CDR1 is SQVTM, CDR2 ANQGSEA. CDR3 nucleotides: TGCAGCGTTGAGGACAGAGTCACCTACGGGCAGTACTTC. It translates to CSVEDRVTYGQYF.

J is TRBJ1-1 and V is TRBV29-1; a possible D gene is TRBD1 (6 bases). Per germline, CDR1 SQVTM and CDR2 ANQGSEA. V gave up 4 bases and J gave up 0 bases, with 21 bases separating them. This CDR3 is 17 amino acids long. The CDR3 coding sequence is TGCAGCGTTGGCAAGAGGGGGAAGGAGGCCATGAACACTGAAGCTTTCTTT. It yields the protein CSVGKRGKEAMNTEAFF.